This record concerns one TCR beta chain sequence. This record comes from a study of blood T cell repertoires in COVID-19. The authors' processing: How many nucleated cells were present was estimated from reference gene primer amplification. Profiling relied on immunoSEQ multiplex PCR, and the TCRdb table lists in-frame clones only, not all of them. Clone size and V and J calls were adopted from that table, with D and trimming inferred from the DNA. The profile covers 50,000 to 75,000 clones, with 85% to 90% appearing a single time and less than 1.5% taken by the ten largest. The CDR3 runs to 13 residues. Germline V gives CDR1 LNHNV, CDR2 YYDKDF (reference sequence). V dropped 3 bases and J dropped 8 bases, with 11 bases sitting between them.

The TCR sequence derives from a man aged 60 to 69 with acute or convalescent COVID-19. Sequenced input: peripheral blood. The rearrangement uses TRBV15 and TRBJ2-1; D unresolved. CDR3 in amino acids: CATSRSRRDEQFF. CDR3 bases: TGTGCCACCAGCAGGTCTAGACGGGATGAGCAGTTCTTC.